These T cell receptor beta chains were read from a single sample in a study of blood T cells in healthy people across ages. TCRdb re-called the 5' RACE reads through MiXCR, storing one row per CDR3 protein. The sample shows about 1.6 million distinct CDR3 sequences, approximately 32% of them seen only once. The sample taken for sequencing was blood. These receptors all come from a woman aged 30 to 39 in good health. Each CDR3 is given with its conserved first and last residue. The D gene is left open where the match is weak. Only some rows state a clone size, as once, few, many or a class for expanded clones.

D	V	size	J	DNA	CDR3
NA	TRBV7-2	once	TRBJ1-2	TGTGCCAGCACCCCCACGGGGGGCCCCTATGGCTACACCTTC	CASTPTGGPYGYTF
NA	TRBV6-4	many	TRBJ2-3	TGTGCCAGCAGTAGCGGGCAAGATACGCAGTATTTT	CASSSGQDTQYF
NA	TRBV5-4	NA	TRBJ2-7	TGTGCCAGCAGCACCGACAGCGTCGAGCAGTACTTC	CASSTDSVEQYF
NA	TRBV7-9	NA	TRBJ2-1	TGTGCCAGCAGCTTGGGCCTTATGGACAATGAGCAGTTCTTC	CASSLGLMDNEQFF
TRBD2	TRBV20-1	few	TRBJ2-7	TGCAGTGCCAGTAGCGGGAACCCCTACGAGCAGTACTTC	CSASSGNPYEQYF
TRBD2	TRBV12-3/TRBV12-4	NA	TRBJ2-5	TGTGCCAGCAGTTATAGACAAGCGGGAGGTGAGACCCAGTACTTC	CASSYRQAGGETQYF
TRBD2	TRBV20-1	once	TRBJ2-3	TGCAGTGCTAGCACTAGCGGGCGTGAGGATACGCAGTATTTT	CSASTSGREDTQYF
NA	TRBV6-6	many	TRBJ2-7	TGTGCCAGCAGTTACTCGGGCGGGAACTACGAGCAGTACTTC	CASSYSGGNYEQYF
NA	TRBV4-1	many	TRBJ2-3	TGCGCCAGCAGCCAAGATAATCCGGGACGCCACACAGATACGCAGTATTTT	CASSQDNPGRHTDTQYF
NA	TRBV12-3/TRBV12-4	NA	TRBJ2-1	TGTGCCAGCCGCTCCGTGGGGGGAAGCTCCTACAATGAGCAGTTCTTC	CASRSVGGSSYNEQFF
NA	TRBV5-1	NA	TRBJ2-5	TGCGCCAGCAGCCTCTCGGACGAGACCCAGTACTTC	CASSLSDETQYF
NA	TRBV12-3/TRBV12-4	few	TRBJ1-2	TGTGCCAGCAGTTTGTCGAGGGTGTCTGGCTACACCTTC	CASSLSRVSGYTF
TRBD1	TRBV15	many	TRBJ2-4	TGTGCCACCAGCAGGCGAGGCAGGGGGAACATTCAGTACTTC	CATSRRGRGNIQYF
NA	TRBV18	few	TRBJ1-1	TGTGCCAGCTCACCCGCCCTGAACACTGAAGCTTTCTTT	CASSPALNTEAFF
TRBD1	TRBV11-1	NA	TRBJ2-7	TGTGCCAGCACCCCCGGTGGGACAGCCTTTTACGAGCAGTACTTC	CASTPGGTAFYEQYF
NA	TRBV5-1	NA	TRBJ2-7	TGCGCCAGCAGCACAAGACGGAACTACGAGCAGTACTTC	CASSTRRNYEQYF
NA	TRBV6-5	few	TRBJ2-7	TGTGCCAGCAGTTACTCGGCCCTCGTTCAGGGCGGCGAGCAGTACTTC	CASSYSALVQGGEQYF
NA	TRBV4-1	NA	TRBJ1-4	TGCGCCAGCAGCCAAGAAGGCCAGGGAGGGGAAAAACTGTTTTTT	CASSQEGQGGEKLFF
NA	TRBV20-1	NA	TRBJ2-7	TGCAGTGCTACCTGGCGTCCAGACTACGAGCAGTACTTC	CSATWRPDYEQYF
NA	TRBV7-2	few	TRBJ1-5	TGTGCCAGCAGCTTAGCGGGGATCCTTCAGCCCCAGCATTTT	CASSLAGILQPQHF
TRBD1	TRBV9	few	TRBJ2-1	TGTGCCAGCAGCCCTCAGGGGGCAGGGTCCTACAATGAGCAGTTCTTC	CASSPQGAGSYNEQFF
NA	TRBV7-8	few	TRBJ2-7	TGTGCCAGCAGCCCAGTAGGGGGAAGGGCGGCGAACTACGAGCAGTACTTC	CASSPVGGRAANYEQYF
NA	TRBV6-6	many	TRBJ2-7	TGTGCCAGCAGCACAGGTCCGCACGAGCAGTACTTC	CASSTGPHEQYF
NA	TRBV6-6	few	TRBJ2-7	TGTGCCAGCAATACCCGGGACTCTCCAACCTACGAGCAGTACTTC	CASNTRDSPTYEQYF
NA	TRBV5-1	few	TRBJ2-1	TGCGCCAGCAGCTTGGAGGGTTTGAGGTGGGAAACCTACAATGAGCAGTTCTTC	CASSLEGLRWETYNEQFF
NA	TRBV20-1	NA	TRBJ2-1	TGCAGTGCTAGATCCCCTGGTTACAATGAGCAGTGCTTC	CSARSPGYNEQCF
NA	TRBV12-3/TRBV12-4	few	TRBJ1-1	TGTGCCAGCAGGCCGGACAGCGTCATGAACACTGAAGCTTTCTTT	CASRPDSVMNTEAFF
TRBD2	TRBV27	few	TRBJ2-1	TGTGCCAGCAGCCCTAGGGTAGCGGGAGAAAATGAGCAGTTCTTC	CASSPRVAGENEQFF
NA	TRBV12-3/TRBV12-4	NA	TRBJ1-5	TGTGCCAGCAGGCGGAGTGGGGGACGTGATAGCAATCAGCCCCAGCATTTT	CASRRSGGRDSNQPQHF
NA	TRBV18	few	TRBJ2-1	TGTGCCAGCTCACCACCGTCCCCTGGGGGAAATGAGCAGTTCTTC	CASSPPSPGGNEQFF
TRBD1	TRBV15	many	TRBJ2-1	TGTGCCACCAGCAGAACAGGGGGTTACAATGAGCAGTTCTTC	CATSRTGGYNEQFF
NA	TRBV12-3/TRBV12-4	NA	TRBJ2-3	TGTGCCGGGGCCCGAGTGGCAGATACGCAGTATTTT	CAGARVADTQYF
NA	TRBV6-1	few	TRBJ1-2	TGTGCCAGCAGTCTCGGGGGAGGGGGTAGGGGTAACTATGGCTACACCTTC	CASSLGGGGRGNYGYTF
TRBD1	TRBV10-3	few	TRBJ1-5	TGTGCCGTACAGGGGGAGCATCGGCCCCAGCATTTT	CAVQGEHRPQHF
NA	TRBV6-1	NA	TRBJ1-5	TGTGCCAGCAGGCCAGGGGTTACTCAGCCCCAGCATTTT	CASRPGVTQPQHF
NA	TRBV30	NA	TRBJ1-2	TGTGCCTGGAGAGGGCAGGCGAACTATGGCTACACCTTC	CAWRGQANYGYTF
TRBD1	TRBV10-3	NA	TRBJ2-5	TGTGCCATCAGTTTGGACAGGGAAGAGACCCAGTACTTC	CAISLDREETQYF
TRBD1	TRBV7-9	many	TRBJ2-7	TGTGCCAGCAGCCCCCGGGACAGCTCCTACGAGCAGTACTTC	CASSPRDSSYEQYF
NA	TRBV9	NA	TRBJ2-5	TGTGCCAGCAGCGCGCGGCGGGAAGAGACCCAGTACTTC	CASSARREETQYF
TRBD1	TRBV29-1	many	TRBJ1-2	TGCAGCGTTGCCCCCGGGACAGACTATGGCTACACCTTC	CSVAPGTDYGYTF
NA	TRBV5-4	few	TRBJ1-1	TGTGCCAGCAGCCGAAATAACAGGGATGACACTGAAGCTTTCTTT	CASSRNNRDDTEAFF
NA	TRBV4-2	NA	TRBJ1-1	TGTGCCAGCAGCCAAGATGGCCTCCCCAGAGCTTTCTTT	CASSQDGLPRAFF
NA	TRBV16	NA	TRBJ2-7	TGTGCCAGCAGAGAGGTTAACGAGCAGTACTTC	CASREVNEQYF